Listed below are T cell receptor beta chains from one sample, sequenced in a study of identifying expanded T cells in peripheral blood. Sequenced by immunoSEQ multiplex PCR; TCRdb stores in-frame clones only, minus some. In the table there are roughly 90,000 clones, about 85% of which are singletons. What was sequenced was blood. The receptors originated from a person aged 18 to 75 in good health. Each CDR3 is given with its conserved first and last residue. D genes are given only for firm matches. A clone size is listed for some rows: how often the clone was seen (once, few, many), or a class if it is expanded.

j_gene: TRBJ2-7; abundance: few; d_gene: -; v_gene: TRBV7-9; CDR3nt: TGTGCCAGCAGCTTTACCCAGGGCTCCTACGAGCAGTACTTC; CDR3aa: CASSFTQGSYEQYF
j_gene: TRBJ1-2; abundance: -; d_gene: -; v_gene: TRBV5-4; CDR3nt: TGTGCCAGCAGCTTGGGACAGGACGGTGGCTACACCTTC; CDR3aa: CASSLGQDGGYTF
j_gene: TRBJ1-2; abundance: -; d_gene: -; v_gene: TRBV5-4; CDR3nt: TGTGCCAGCAGCTTGAATCGAGGGGGTATTATTGACCGCTACACCTTC; CDR3aa: CASSLNRGGIIDRYTF
j_gene: TRBJ2-7; abundance: -; d_gene: -; v_gene: TRBV2; CDR3nt: TGTGCCCTATCTCAGGGGAGGGACGAGCAGTACTTC; CDR3aa: CALSQGRDEQYF
j_gene: TRBJ2-1; abundance: -; d_gene: TRBD1; v_gene: TRBV9; CDR3nt: TGTGCCAGCAGCGGCCGGGACAGCATTACCAATGAGCAGTTCTTC; CDR3aa: CASSGRDSITNEQFF
j_gene: TRBJ2-5; abundance: -; d_gene: TRBD2; v_gene: TRBV5-4; CDR3nt: TGTGCCAGCAGCTCGAACTGGGGGGGGGAGACCCAGTACTTC; CDR3aa: CASSSNWGGETQYF
j_gene: TRBJ1-2; abundance: -; d_gene: -; v_gene: TRBV5-1; CDR3nt: TGCGCCAGCAGCTTGGAATCGGTAGACTATGGCTACACCTTC; CDR3aa: CASSLESVDYGYTF
j_gene: TRBJ1-6; abundance: -; d_gene: -; v_gene: TRBV9; CDR3nt: TGTGCCAGCAGCGTGGGGGACCGCCCCGGTAGTTCACCCCTCCACTTT; CDR3aa: CASSVGDRPGSSPLHF
j_gene: TRBJ1-1; abundance: -; d_gene: -; v_gene: TRBV20-1; CDR3nt: TGCAGTGCTAGAGATCGGGGGATAGCTTTCTTT; CDR3aa: CSARDRGIAFF
j_gene: TRBJ1-1; abundance: -; d_gene: TRBD1; v_gene: TRBV7-9; CDR3nt: TGTGCCAGCAGCTTTGGCGGGACAGGGGGCCCTGAAGCTTTCTTT; CDR3aa: CASSFGGTGGPEAFF
j_gene: TRBJ1-6; abundance: -; d_gene: TRBD1; v_gene: TRBV4-3; CDR3nt: TGCGCCAGCAGCCGGAGGCCGGGACAGGGGGAAAATTCACCCCTCCACTTT; CDR3aa: CASSRRPGQGENSPLHF
j_gene: TRBJ2-2; abundance: -; d_gene: -; v_gene: TRBV15; CDR3nt: TGTGCCACCAGCAGAAACCCATACGCGAACACCGGGGAGCTGTTTTTT; CDR3aa: CATSRNPYANTGELFF
j_gene: TRBJ2-3; abundance: -; d_gene: -; v_gene: TRBV18; CDR3nt: TGTGCCAGCTCACCTAGTGGAGATACGCAGTATTTT; CDR3aa: CASSPSGDTQYF
j_gene: TRBJ2-5; abundance: -; d_gene: -; v_gene: TRBV11-2; CDR3nt: TGTGCCAGCAGCTTAGACAAGGATTTATCGGGGACCCGGGAGACCCAGTACTTC; CDR3aa: CASSLDKDLSGTRETQYF
j_gene: TRBJ2-3; abundance: -; d_gene: TRBD1; v_gene: TRBV7-2; CDR3nt: TGTGCCAGCAGCGCGGACAGGAGCACAGATACGCAGTATTTT; CDR3aa: CASSADRSTDTQYF
j_gene: TRBJ2-1; abundance: -; d_gene: TRBD1; v_gene: TRBV20-1; CDR3nt: TGCAGTGCTCGCCCAGGGGGTGAGCAGTTCTTC; CDR3aa: CSARPGGEQFF
j_gene: TRBJ1-2; abundance: -; d_gene: TRBD1; v_gene: TRBV6-5; CDR3nt: TGTGCCAGCAGTGGTGGGGACAGGGTGAGAGGCTACACCTTC; CDR3aa: CASSGGDRVRGYTF
j_gene: TRBJ1-2; abundance: -; d_gene: -; v_gene: TRBV5-1; CDR3nt: TGCGCCAGCAGCCCGGACGGGTCTAACTATGGCTACACCTTC; CDR3aa: CASSPDGSNYGYTF
j_gene: TRBJ2-3; abundance: -; d_gene: -; v_gene: TRBV2; CDR3nt: TGTGCCAGCATGAGGGCAGTCACACCGGAGGGCACAGATACGCAGTATTTT; CDR3aa: CASMRAVTPEGTDTQYF
j_gene: TRBJ1-1; abundance: -; d_gene: -; v_gene: TRBV2; CDR3nt: TGTGCCAGCATAGGGCCTATGAACACTGAAGCTTTCTTT; CDR3aa: CASIGPMNTEAFF
j_gene: TRBJ1-2; abundance: few; d_gene: -; v_gene: TRBV30; CDR3nt: TGTGCCTGGAGGACGGACGTTCGCTATGGCTACACCTTC; CDR3aa: CAWRTDVRYGYTF
j_gene: TRBJ1-4; abundance: -; d_gene: TRBD1; v_gene: TRBV16; CDR3nt: TGTGCCAGCAGCCACCGACAGGGCTCGGGGGAAAAACTGTTTTTT; CDR3aa: CASSHRQGSGEKLFF
j_gene: TRBJ2-1; abundance: -; d_gene: TRBD1; v_gene: TRBV2; CDR3nt: TGTGCCAGCAGCGTTTTTCAGGGGGAGTCGGTTGATGAGCAGTTCTTC; CDR3aa: CASSVFQGESVDEQFF
j_gene: TRBJ2-1; abundance: -; d_gene: TRBD1; v_gene: TRBV5-6; CDR3nt: TGTGCCAGCAGCTTGCCACGGAACAGGGGATTAAATGAGCAGTTCTTC; CDR3aa: CASSLPRNRGLNEQFF
j_gene: TRBJ2-7; abundance: -; d_gene: TRBD2; v_gene: TRBV27; CDR3nt: TGTGCCAGCAGTTTGGTCCTAGCGGGGTTGGGCGAGCAGTACTTC; CDR3aa: CASSLVLAGLGEQYF
j_gene: TRBJ1-1; abundance: once; d_gene: -; v_gene: TRBV30; CDR3nt: TGTGCCTCTCCCGGGAACACTGAAGCTTTCTTT; CDR3aa: CASPGNTEAFF
j_gene: TRBJ2-7; abundance: -; d_gene: -; v_gene: TRBV11-2; CDR3nt: TGTGCCAGCAGCCGACAGACCTACGAGCAGTACTTC; CDR3aa: CASSRQTYEQYF
j_gene: TRBJ1-3; abundance: -; d_gene: -; v_gene: TRBV7-6; CDR3nt: TGTGCCAGCAGCTTAGGGTACTCTGGAAACACCATATATTTT; CDR3aa: CASSLGYSGNTIYF
j_gene: TRBJ1-5; abundance: -; d_gene: -; v_gene: TRBV6-1; CDR3nt: TGTGCCAGCAGGAAGAATAATCAGCCCCAGCATTTT; CDR3aa: CASRKNNQPQHF
j_gene: TRBJ1-1; abundance: -; d_gene: TRBD1; v_gene: TRBV10-3; CDR3nt: TGTGCCATCAGAACAGGGGGGTTGAACACTGAAGCTTTCTTT; CDR3aa: CAIRTGGLNTEAFF
j_gene: TRBJ2-7; abundance: -; d_gene: -; v_gene: TRBV5-6; CDR3nt: TGTGCCAGCAGCTTATCCGGGAACTACGAGCAGTACTTC; CDR3aa: CASSLSGNYEQYF
j_gene: TRBJ1-1; abundance: -; d_gene: TRBD1; v_gene: TRBV11-3; CDR3nt: TGTGCCAGCAGCTTGGCGCAGGGGGCCCCTGAAGCTTTCTTT; CDR3aa: CASSLAQGAPEAFF
j_gene: TRBJ2-7; abundance: -; d_gene: -; v_gene: TRBV7-9; CDR3nt: TGTGCCAGCAGCATAGGAGGGATAACCTACGAGCAGTACTTC; CDR3aa: CASSIGGITYEQYF
j_gene: TRBJ1-1; abundance: once; d_gene: -; v_gene: TRBV5-6; CDR3nt: TGTGCCAGCAGCTTGGCGTATGCGGGCGAGGCTTTCTTT; CDR3aa: CASSLAYAGEAFF
j_gene: TRBJ2-3; abundance: -; d_gene: -; v_gene: TRBV2; CDR3nt: TGTGCCAGCTGCGCGGTTATATTCACAGATACGCAGTATTTT; CDR3aa: CASCAVIFTDTQYF
j_gene: TRBJ2-7; abundance: -; d_gene: TRBD1; v_gene: TRBV5-5; CDR3nt: TGTGCCAGCACCTCGGGACAGACCTACGAGCAGTACTTC; CDR3aa: CASTSGQTYEQYF
j_gene: TRBJ2-7; abundance: few; d_gene: TRBD1; v_gene: TRBV7-9; CDR3nt: TGTGCCAGCAGTCGCGAACAGGGGTACCCGTACTTC; CDR3aa: CASSREQGYPYF
j_gene: TRBJ1-1; abundance: -; d_gene: -; v_gene: TRBV6-5; CDR3nt: TGTGCCAGCTTCAGGGGACCTGGGGACACTGAAGCTTTCTTT; CDR3aa: CASFRGPGDTEAFF
j_gene: TRBJ2-5; abundance: -; d_gene: -; v_gene: TRBV6-6; CDR3nt: TGTGCCAGCAGTTACTCCAGGGCCCAGTACTTC; CDR3aa: CASSYSRAQYF
j_gene: TRBJ1-5; abundance: -; d_gene: -; v_gene: TRBV6-6; CDR3nt: TGTGCCAGCAGTTACGACACTTATAGCAATCAGCCCCAGCATTTT; CDR3aa: CASSYDTYSNQPQHF
j_gene: TRBJ1-2; abundance: -; d_gene: -; v_gene: TRBV6-5; CDR3nt: TGTGCCAGCCTCGCATCGGGTGCCGCTATGGGCTACACCTTC; CDR3aa: CASLASGAAMGYTF
j_gene: TRBJ2-1; abundance: -; d_gene: -; v_gene: TRBV19; CDR3nt: TGTGCCAGTAGTATAGCCCAGATTTCCTACAATGAGCAGTTCTTC; CDR3aa: CASSIAQISYNEQFF
j_gene: TRBJ1-3; abundance: -; d_gene: -; v_gene: TRBV5-1; CDR3nt: TGCGCCAGCAGAAACCAGGGAGACTCTGGAAACACCATATATTTT; CDR3aa: CASRNQGDSGNTIYF
j_gene: TRBJ2-1; abundance: -; d_gene: TRBD2; v_gene: TRBV10-3; CDR3nt: TGTGCCATCAGCCGGACTAGCGGGGGTGATGAGCAGTTCTTC; CDR3aa: CAISRTSGGDEQFF
j_gene: TRBJ1-2; abundance: -; d_gene: TRBD1; v_gene: TRBV7-9; CDR3nt: TGTGCCAGCTTTGGGGGGACAGACTATGGCTACACCTTC; CDR3aa: CASFGGTDYGYTF
j_gene: TRBJ1-1; abundance: once; d_gene: -; v_gene: TRBV5-5; CDR3nt: TGTGCCAGCAGCTGGGGAACGAAGACTGAAGCTTTCTTT; CDR3aa: CASSWGTKTEAFF
j_gene: TRBJ1-4; abundance: -; d_gene: -; v_gene: TRBV25-1; CDR3nt: TGTGCCAGCAGATCCCGGGGGGACGAGAATGAAAAACTGTTTTTT; CDR3aa: CASRSRGDENEKLFF
j_gene: TRBJ1-6; abundance: -; d_gene: -; v_gene: TRBV7-2; CDR3nt: TGTGCCAGCAGCTTAGGCGGACAGACCTATAATTCACCCCTCCACTTT; CDR3aa: CASSLGGQTYNSPLHF
j_gene: TRBJ1-1; abundance: -; d_gene: -; v_gene: TRBV7-9; CDR3nt: TGTGCCAGCAGCCTACAAGAAAACACTGAAGCTTTCTTT; CDR3aa: CASSLQENTEAFF
j_gene: TRBJ1-5; abundance: -; d_gene: -; v_gene: TRBV11-3; CDR3nt: TGTGCCAGCAGCTTAGAGCGGTATCAGCCCCAGCATTTT; CDR3aa: CASSLERYQPQHF
j_gene: TRBJ2-2; abundance: -; d_gene: -; v_gene: TRBV27; CDR3nt: TGTGCCAGCAGTCCTCTGGGAATAGTCGGGGAGGAGGCCGGGGAGCTGTTTTTT; CDR3aa: CASSPLGIVGEEAGELFF
j_gene: TRBJ2-1; abundance: -; d_gene: TRBD2; v_gene: TRBV2; CDR3nt: TGTGCCAGCAGTGAAGCGAAGGGGACTAGTAGGCTCTTC; CDR3aa: CASSEAKGTSRLF
j_gene: TRBJ1-1; abundance: -; d_gene: -; v_gene: TRBV30; CDR3nt: TGTGCCTGGAGTGTGGGGGGGGAAGCTTTCTTT; CDR3aa: CAWSVGGEAFF
j_gene: TRBJ1-4; abundance: -; d_gene: TRBD1; v_gene: TRBV11-3; CDR3nt: TGTGCCAGCAGCCCCAGATTGACAGGGAGGGGATCTAATGAAAAACTGTTTTTT; CDR3aa: CASSPRLTGRGSNEKLFF